The 19 T cell receptor beta chains listed next were all sequenced from one sample in a study of T cell responses to AZD1222 COVID-19 vaccine. Sequencing used immunoSEQ multiplex PCR; TCRdb keeps in-frame clones, though not all of them. This sample has 150,000 or so clones, with just over 90% found just once. This material consisted of peripheral blood, taken on day 0 of AZD1222 vaccination. The receptors derive from an adult in good health.

The V call is TRBV27, the J call TRBJ1-3, with 7 bases identical to TRBD1. CDR3 length: 16 amino acids. Trimming removed 8 bases from V and 4 bases from J; junction bases left unmatched: 14. Germline CDR1 MNHEY, CDR2 SMNVEV (reference sequence). As DNA, the CDR3 is TGTGCCAGCCATTCACAGGGGTCCTGCTTCGGAAACACCATATATTTT. This sequence encodes CASHSQGSCFGNTIYF.

The chain uses TRBV27 and TRBJ2-7, with D perhaps matching TRBD1 or TRBD2 (6 bases each). Looked up from germline, CDR1 is MNHEY and CDR2 is SMNVEV (reference sequence). The CDR3 runs to 14 residues. Trimming stripped 6 bases from V and 0 bases from J, with 12 bases between. The CDR3 protein is CASRSGGHSYEQYF. CDR3 coding DNA: TGTGCCAGCAGGTCCGGGGGACACTCCTACGAGCAGTACTTC.

The chain employs TRBV19 and TRBJ2-7, with no clear D. Trimming took off 1 base at V and 7 bases at J, with 11 bases between the two ends. The CDR3 runs 13 residues. Germline V gene sequence: CDR1 LNHDA, CDR2 SQIVND (reference sequence). The CDR3 loop reads CASSIVREREQYF. CDR3 in DNA: TGTGCCAGTAGTATAGTTAGAGAAAGGGAGCAGTACTTC.

The rearrangement uses TRBV12-3 or TRBV12-4 and TRBJ2-6; D remains ambiguous. The V end lost 6 bases, the J end lost 4 bases, and 7 bases lay between the germline ends. The CDR3 loop spans 13 amino acids. CDR3 residues: CASSSSGANVLTF. As DNA, the CDR3 is TGTGCCAGCAGCTCCTCCGGGGCCAACGTCCTGACTTTC.

This rearrangement joins TRBV5-1 to TRBJ2-2; D is perhaps TRBD1 (6 bases). Germline V gene lookup returns CDR1 SGHRS and CDR2 YFSETQ. With 2 bases removed from V and 0 bases from J, the gap between germline ends came to 14 bases. The CDR3 totals 17 residues. The CDR3 DNA reads TGCGCCAGCAGCTTCCAACAGGGACCCGCGAACACCGGGGAGCTGTTTTTT. Amino acids: CASSFQQGPANTGELFF.

The CDR3 DNA reads as TGCACCAGCAGCCGGGGGGGATTGGGAGGGAACACTGAAGCTTTCTTT. Translated, it gives CTSSRGGLGGNTEAFF. The chain carries TRBV1 and TRBJ1-1. TRBV1 is flagged as a pseudogene. The CDR3 totals 16 residues.

V is TRBV10-3 and J is TRBJ1-3; D unresolved. With 8 bases removed from V and 9 bases from J, the gap between germline ends came to 17 bases. Germline loops: CDR1 ENHRY, CDR2 SYGVKD. There are 13 residues in the CDR3. CDR3 nucleotide sequence: TGTGCCATCCGGGCGGATCCACAAACCACCATATATTTT. Translating it yields CAIRADPQTTIYF.

The chain joins TRBV19 to TRBJ2-7, with TRBD1 matching 11 bases. CDR3 length equals 15 residues. CDR1 is LNHDA and CDR2 is SQIVND in the germline V gene (reference sequence). V dropped 4 bases and J dropped 2; count of bases not matched to a gene: 4. CDR3 bases: TGTGCCAGTAGTAGTGGGACAGGGGGGACCTACGAGCAGTACTTC. Residues: CASSSGTGGTYEQYF.

The V gene is TRBV28, the J gene TRBJ2-1, with TRBD2 identical over 10 bases. CDR3 length equals 15 residues. J gave up 7 bases and V 5 bases, and 8 bases lay outside the gene matches. Looked up from germline, CDR1 is MDHEN and CDR2 is SYDVKM. The CDR3, as DNA: TGTGCCAGCAGTCTCGAGCGGGGGGGCCGAAATGAGCAGTTCTTC. Its translation is CASSLERGGRNEQFF.

V and J are TRBV5-4 and TRBJ2-3; D perhaps matches TRBD1 (7 bases). The CDR3 runs 13 residues. Trimming left V 5 bases short and J 6 bases short, with 13 bases between. The germline gives CDR1 SGHNT, CDR2 YYREEE (reference sequence). This CDR3 reads CASRPTGTDTQYF. CDR3 in DNA: TGTGCCAGCAGACCGACAGGGACTGATACGCAGTATTTT.

The chain uses TRBV7-3 and TRBJ2-2; no clear D gene. Germline loops: CDR1 SGHTA, CDR2 FQGTGA. Trimming removed 4 bases from V and 5 bases from J, with 5 bases in between. The CDR3 loop spans 12 amino acids. The CDR3 reads CASSSRTGELFF. DNA of the CDR3: TGTGCCAGCAGCTCCAGAACCGGGGAGCTGTTTTTT.

This chain links TRBV19 with TRBJ2-7; D is ambiguous. V lost 3 bases, J lost 6 bases, and 12 bases lay in between. Germline V gene lookup returns CDR1 LNHDA and CDR2 SQIVND (reference sequence). This CDR3 is 13 amino acids long. As DNA, the CDR3 is TGTGCCAGTAGTATTAGTCACCGTTCCGAGCAGTACTTC. It yields the protein CASSISHRSEQYF.

This clone was recorded only once. The chain uses TRBV27 and TRBJ1-2, with D perhaps matching TRBD1 (5 bases). Germline V gene data show CDR1 as MNHEY and CDR2 as SMNVEV (reference sequence). The CDR3 is 13 amino acids. The germline V and J ends were trimmed by 2 bases and 3 bases, with 7 bases remaining between them. The CDR3 coding sequence is TGTGCCAGCAGTTTAAAGGGGTACTATGGCTACACCTTC. This gives the protein CASSLKGYYGYTF.

V is TRBV7-9 and J is TRBJ2-2; 9 bases match TRBD1. Unmatched junction bases numbered 10, after V lost 7 bases and J lost 7 bases. Per the germline V gene, CDR1 is SEHNR and CDR2 is FQNEAQ (reference sequence). This CDR3 has 15 residues. The CDR3 here is CASILRTGAGGELFF. Here the CDR3 DNA reads TGTGCCAGCATCCTTCGGACAGGGGCAGGCGGGGAGCTGTTTTTT.

The chain uses TRBV6-2 or TRBV6-3 and TRBJ1-2, with D uncertain. V gave up 0 bases and J gave up 4 bases, with 9 bases separating them. CDR3 length: 14 residues. Germline CDR1 reads MNHEY; CDR2 reads SVGEGT. CDR3 sequence (DNA): TGTGCCAGCAGTTACTCGAGTCTACTCTATGGCTACACCTTC. This sequence encodes CASSYSSLLYGYTF.

V is TRBV19 and J is TRBJ2-7; 8 bases line up with TRBD1. After removal of 5 bases from V and 3 bases from J, the junction contained 12 bases not matched to a gene. The CDR3 sequence is 16 residues long. Germline CDR1 LNHDA, CDR2 SQIVND (reference sequence). For the CDR3, the DNA is TGTGCCAGTAGTTCCTACCTGGACAGGGTCGGCTACGAGCAGTACTTC. The encoded protein is CASSSYLDRVGYEQYF.

This chain uses TRBV24-1 with TRBJ1-1; D perhaps matches TRBD1 (6 bases). The length of the CDR3 is 13 residues. Germline CDR1 KGHDR, CDR2 SFDVKD. Trimming took off 6 bases at V and 0 bases at J, with 7 bases between the two ends. Here the CDR3 reads CATSQGMNTEAFF. Here the CDR3 DNA reads TGTGCCACCAGTCAGGGGATGAACACTGAAGCTTTCTTT.

This clone was seen a single time. The V gene is TRBV6-5, the J gene TRBJ2-1; D not certain. V dropped 2 bases and J dropped 5 bases, with 7 bases sitting between them. The germline gives CDR1 MNHEY, CDR2 SVGAGI. The CDR3 has 13 residues. CDR3: CASSYDWHNEQFF. As DNA, the CDR3 is TGTGCCAGCAGTTACGACTGGCACAATGAGCAGTTCTTC.

This CDR3 reads CASSQGSTDTQYF. The CDR3 region has the DNA TGCGCCAGCAGCCAAGGTAGCACAGATACGCAGTATTTT. V is TRBV4-3 and J is TRBJ2-3; D unresolved. CDR3 length: 13 residues. V was trimmed by 1 base and J by 0 bases, leaving 2 bases between them. Germline-derived CDR1 and CDR2 are LGHNA and YSLEER.